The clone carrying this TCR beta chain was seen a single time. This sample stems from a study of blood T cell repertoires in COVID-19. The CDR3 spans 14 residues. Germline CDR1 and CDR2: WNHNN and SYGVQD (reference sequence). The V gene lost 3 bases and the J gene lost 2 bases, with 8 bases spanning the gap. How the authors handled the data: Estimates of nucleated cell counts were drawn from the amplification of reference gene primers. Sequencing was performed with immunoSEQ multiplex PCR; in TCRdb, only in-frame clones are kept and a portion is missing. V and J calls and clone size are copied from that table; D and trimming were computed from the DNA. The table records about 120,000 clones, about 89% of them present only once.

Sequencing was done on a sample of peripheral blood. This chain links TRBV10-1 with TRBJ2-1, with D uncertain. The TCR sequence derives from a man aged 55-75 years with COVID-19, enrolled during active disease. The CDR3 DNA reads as TGCGCCAGCAGTGACAGTTTGGCCTACAATGAGCAGTTCTTC. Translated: CASSDSLAYNEQFF.